This T cell receptor (beta chain) was found in a study of T cells in Graves' hyperthyroidism and ophthalmopathy (dated by TCRdb to the late 2010s). About the study as a whole: Peripheral blood samples were taken at the time of initial diagnosis, prior to any treatment. TCR V-J signatures able to tell the groups apart were searched for in a discovery cohort of approximately 95 patients, of whom around 43 had Graves' ophthalmopathy and roughly 57 had stable Graves' hyperthyroidism. Whether ophthalmopathy could be predicted prospectively was tested in an independent validation cohort made up of under 20 hyperthyroidism patients plus 17 patients who later progressed to ophthalmopathy. For training and testing, the roughly 93 patients in the discovery cohort were randomly divided in a 7:3 ratio. The study also compared thyroid tissue and blood T-cell repertoires from roughly 6 Graves' hyperthyroidism patients. After blood sampling, hyperthyroidism patients were treated with methimazole at a starting dose of 30 mg daily, and ophthalmopathy patients were treated with high-dose intravenous methylprednisolone. According to the paper, TCR Vbeta CDR3 sequencing was carried out on 120 to 150 peripheral blood samples, which came from fewer than 50 ophthalmopathy, 80 or so hyperthyroidism and some 17 progressor patients. The study at large found these results: Most expanded thyroid clonotypes (frequency above 0.001) were also found in blood, which suggests that blood repertoires may mirror thyroid immune responses. Sample size was not statistically predetermined, and investigators were not blinded to group allocation. In cross-validation, a model built on a 13 V-J signature told ophthalmopathy apart from stable hyperthyroidism with roughly 87% sensitivity and roughly 81% specificity, and in testing the same model reached 80%/75%. In validation, the model predicted progression to ophthalmopathy with over 65% sensitivity and approximately 72% specificity, a median of 6.5 months before onset.

Ophthalmopathy patients had moderately to severely active disease, with a Clinical Activity Score of 3 or more, a NOSPECS grade of 4 or more, and a disease duration of less than 3 months. Any patient with an uncontrolled infection, another autoimmune disease, pregnancy or lactation was excluded. Diagnoses were based on clinical symptoms, serum thyroxine and TRAb, thyroid ultrasound and orbital computed tomography. PBMCs were isolated from around 10 ml of fresh peripheral blood by Ficoll-Paque density gradient centrifugation. Total RNA was extracted using Trizol reagent, and RNA quality was assessed on an Agilent 2100 Bioanalyzer. About this clonotype itself: The antigen it binds to is not known. No clone much larger than this one lies a single base away; base qualities are absent.

TCR beta CDR3 regions were amplified from RNA transcripts. The TCR CDR3 was subjected to a first round of RT-PCR using the HTBI primer set and the Qiagen OneStep RT-PCR kit. Libraries were constructed in a second round of multiplex PCR, after which size selection and purification were performed. Paired-end sequencing of the libraries was performed with 100 bp reads on an Illumina HiSeq2000. For the original study's pipeline: SOAPnuke was used to process the raw data, removing reads that contained adapters or uncalled bases, had a mean Phred below 15, or lacked an exact match to the constant primer or identifier. COPE v1.2.5 was used to merge high-quality paired reads, and clonotypes were defined as unique nucleotide sequences. MiTCR v1.1 was used to align the clonotypes against IMGT TRBV, TRBD and TRBJ reference segments. The analysis included only V-J combinations with a frequency above 0.0001, which together covered over 98% of the repertoires. The TCS score was defined as the ratio of F50 (clonal expansion) to E x V (chaos), calculated using BLOSUM62-based TCRdist between CDR3 peptides within each V-J. Welch's t-statistics and random forest reduced several hundred V-J features to 13, which were used in a naive Bayes classifier (R e1071). TCRdb passed the public sequencing reads through fastp at Q25 and MiXCR, retaining productive beta sequences. Rows are combined by CDR3 protein, so each entry shows the most common genes and DNA. TCRdb's processing, not the study's, gives the V and J calls here. In this sample the table shows roughly 240,000 distinct CDR3 sequences, over 20% of which occur a single time. The top ten hold approximately 32% of the sample.

CDR1 GTSNPN and CDR2 SVGIG are derived from the germline V gene (reference sequence). The CDR3 runs 12 residues from the cysteine to the phenylalanine. Kept here is only the CDR3 DNA, which spans 36 bases and is read in frame from base 1. V and J are truncated by 0 bases and 6 bases respectively, leaving an intervening sequence of 8 bases. The chain was built from TRBV30 and TRBJ1-2; the D gene identity is not certain. This TCR derives from a woman aged 40 to 55 with Graves' ophthalmopathy. Material: blood. The DNA sequence reads TGTGCCTGGAGTGTAGCCCGGAATGGCTACACCTTC. Its protein reads: CAWSVARNGYTF.